This T cell receptor (beta chain) was documented in a study of response to subunit inactivated influenza vaccine. The CDR3 has 12 residues. V was cut by 1 base and J by 14 bases, with 12 bases left in between. Germline V gene lookup returns CDR1 GTSNPN and CDR2 SVGIG (reference sequence). TCRdb re-analysed the RT-PCR reads in MiXCR, keeping a single row per CDR3 protein. The sample includes approximately 310,000 distinct CDR3 sequences, 21% of them seen just once. The gene calls are TRBV30 and TRBJ1-6; D unclear. The sample was PBMCs from blood, taken approximately 22 months after vaccination. The receptor was isolated from a man in his fifties or sixties who received an inactivated influenza vaccine. CDR3 nucleotides: TGTGCCTGGAGTGCCCTAAGGTCAGCCCTCCACTTT. Amino acids: CAWSALRSALHF.